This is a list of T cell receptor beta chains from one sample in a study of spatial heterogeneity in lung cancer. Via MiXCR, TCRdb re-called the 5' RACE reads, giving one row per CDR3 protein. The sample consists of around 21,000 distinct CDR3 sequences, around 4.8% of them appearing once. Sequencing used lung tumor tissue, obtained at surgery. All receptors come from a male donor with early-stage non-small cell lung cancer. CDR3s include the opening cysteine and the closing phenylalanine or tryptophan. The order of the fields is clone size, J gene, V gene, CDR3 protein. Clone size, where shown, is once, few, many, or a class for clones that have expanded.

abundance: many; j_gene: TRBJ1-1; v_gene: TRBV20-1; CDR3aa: CSAQSSGELILNTEAFF
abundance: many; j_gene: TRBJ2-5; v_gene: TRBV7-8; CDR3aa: CASSLRAGAGETQYF
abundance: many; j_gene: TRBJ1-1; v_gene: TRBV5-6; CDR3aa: CASSLGGTWNTEAFF
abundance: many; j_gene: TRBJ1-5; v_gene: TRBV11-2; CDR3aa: CASSRGEGQPQHF
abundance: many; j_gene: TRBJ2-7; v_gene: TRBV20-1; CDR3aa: CSAAFADYEQYF
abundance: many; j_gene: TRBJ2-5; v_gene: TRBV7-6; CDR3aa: CASSHPGDLGKETQYF
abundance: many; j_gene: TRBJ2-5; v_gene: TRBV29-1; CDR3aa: CSVEGTSFETQYF
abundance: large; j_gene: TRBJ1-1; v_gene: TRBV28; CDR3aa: CASSLAGRGTTEAFF
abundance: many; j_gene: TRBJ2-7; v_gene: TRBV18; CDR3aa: CASSLGTSGSSYEQYF
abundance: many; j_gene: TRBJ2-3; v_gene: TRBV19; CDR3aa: CASRPGLGYADTQYF
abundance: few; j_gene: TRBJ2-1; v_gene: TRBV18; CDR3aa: CASSPLWAGKYNEQFF
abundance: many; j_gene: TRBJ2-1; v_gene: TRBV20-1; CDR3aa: CSASGTSGRIEQFF
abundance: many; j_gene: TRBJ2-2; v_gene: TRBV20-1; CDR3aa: CSARDRSQGANTGELFF
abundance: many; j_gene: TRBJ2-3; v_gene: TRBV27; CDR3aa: CASSPLERPSDTQYF
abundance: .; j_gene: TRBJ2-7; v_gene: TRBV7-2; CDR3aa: CASSLGVYEQYF
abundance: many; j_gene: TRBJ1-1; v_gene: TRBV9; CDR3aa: CASSVGGPRGTEAFF
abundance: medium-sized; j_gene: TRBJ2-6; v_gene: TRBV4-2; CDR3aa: CASSPRTSGANVLTF
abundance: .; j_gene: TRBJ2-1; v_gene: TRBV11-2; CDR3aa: CASSRAGSYNEQFF
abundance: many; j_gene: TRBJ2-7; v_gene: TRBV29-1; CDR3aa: CSVATTTYEQYF
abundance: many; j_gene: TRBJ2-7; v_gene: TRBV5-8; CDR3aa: CASSLEGLAGGHEQYF
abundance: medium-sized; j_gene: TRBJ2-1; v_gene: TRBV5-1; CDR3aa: CASSDRGNNEQFF
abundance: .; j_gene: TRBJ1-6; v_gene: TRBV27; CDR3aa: CASSSWGSPLHF
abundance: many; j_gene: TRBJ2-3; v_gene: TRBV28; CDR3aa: CASIIAGGDTDTQYF
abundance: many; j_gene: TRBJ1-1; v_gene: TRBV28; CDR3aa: CASSLETVSTEAFF
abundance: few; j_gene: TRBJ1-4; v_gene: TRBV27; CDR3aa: CASSLRGEKLFF
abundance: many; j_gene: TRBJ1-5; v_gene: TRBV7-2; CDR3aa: CASSSQGADQPQHF
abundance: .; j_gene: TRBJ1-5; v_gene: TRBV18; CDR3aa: CATSGDRDQPQHF
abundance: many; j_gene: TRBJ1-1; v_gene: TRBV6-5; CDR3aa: CASTFLGGESTEAFF
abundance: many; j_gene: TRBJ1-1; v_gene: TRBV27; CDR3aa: CASSSWTGGARNTEAFF
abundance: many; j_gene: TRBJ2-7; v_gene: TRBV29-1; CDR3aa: CSVEGEVGSYEQYF
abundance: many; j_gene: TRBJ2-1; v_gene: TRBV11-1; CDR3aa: CASSLRRAPSGAYNEQFF
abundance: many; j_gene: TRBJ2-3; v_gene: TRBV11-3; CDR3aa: CASSPRTSGGLDTQYF
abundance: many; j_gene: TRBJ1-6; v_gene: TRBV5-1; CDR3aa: CASSALVRGGSPLHF
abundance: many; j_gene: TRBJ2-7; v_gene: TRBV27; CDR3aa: CASGGLAGGYSYEQYF
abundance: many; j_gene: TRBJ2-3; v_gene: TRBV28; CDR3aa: CASGTGTGDPTDTQYF
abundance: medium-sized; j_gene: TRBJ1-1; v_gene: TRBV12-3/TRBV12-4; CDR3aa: CASSLRSLSEAFF
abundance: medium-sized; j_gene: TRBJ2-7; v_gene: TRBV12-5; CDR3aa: CASATDPFEQYF
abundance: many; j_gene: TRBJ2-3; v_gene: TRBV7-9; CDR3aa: CASSLRPRSTDTQYF
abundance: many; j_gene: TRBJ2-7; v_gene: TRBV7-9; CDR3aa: CASSLGGSGYEQYF
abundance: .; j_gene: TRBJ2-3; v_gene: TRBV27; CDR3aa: CASSLLQGDTQYF
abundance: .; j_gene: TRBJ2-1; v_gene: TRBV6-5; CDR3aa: CASSYSFRTAYNEQFF
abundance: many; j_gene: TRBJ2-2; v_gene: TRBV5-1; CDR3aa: CASSLVDGELFF
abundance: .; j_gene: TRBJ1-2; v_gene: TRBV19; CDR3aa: CASSLRQATNYGYTF
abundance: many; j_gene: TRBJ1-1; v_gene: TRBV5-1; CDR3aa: CASSPRDVGTEAFF
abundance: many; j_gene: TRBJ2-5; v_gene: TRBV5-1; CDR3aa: CASSYGSGGQETQYF
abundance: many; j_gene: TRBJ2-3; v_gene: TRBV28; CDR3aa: CASKLRGASGELTDTQYF
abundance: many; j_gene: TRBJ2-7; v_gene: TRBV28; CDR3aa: CASSLRTPSEQYF
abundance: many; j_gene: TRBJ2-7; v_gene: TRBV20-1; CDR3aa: CSARAIVFDSSEQYF
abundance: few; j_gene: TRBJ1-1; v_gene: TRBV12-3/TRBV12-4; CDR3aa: CASTLAVGPNTEAFF